This is a list of T cell receptor beta chains from one sample in a study of OX40 agonist ivuxolimab in advanced cancers. Repertoires were generated with immunoSEQ multiplex PCR, while TCRdb's copy carries only in-frame clones and drops some. The table records approximately 71,000 clones, 84% of them present only once. The input for sequencing was CD4+ or CD8+ T cells sorted from blood, taken in a trial of the OX40 agonist ivuxolimab. The receptors derive from an adult with an advanced solid tumor such as melanoma, head and neck, liver or kidney cancer. Both conserved end residues are part of each CDR3. The D gene is left open where the match is weak. The size field is filled for only some rows; it gives once, few, many or a size class.

CDR3 length | clone size | D gene | J gene | V gene | CDR3 DNA | CDR3 protein
13 | . | . | TRBJ1-1 | TRBV6-1 | TGTGCCAGCAGAGAAGCCATCGGTCTCGGGGCTTTCTTT | CASREAIGLGAFF
13 | few | . | TRBJ1-2 | TRBV4-2 | TGTGCCAGCAGCGCAGGGGACGGTCGAGGCTACACCTTC | CASSAGDGRGYTF
15 | . | . | TRBJ1-2 | TRBV11-2 | TGTGCCAGCAGCTCTCGCCCGGGGGCGGGCTATGGCTACACCTTC | CASSSRPGAGYGYTF
16 | . | TRBD2 | TRBJ2-5 | TRBV5-4 | TGTGCCAGCAGCCCAGGGGGAGCGGGAGGGCAAGAGACCCAGTACTTC | CASSPGGAGGQETQYF
13 | . | . | TRBJ1-1 | TRBV7-9 | TGTGCCAGCAGCTTAGGTATCGACGGAGAAGCTTTCTTT | CASSLGIDGEAFF
13 | few | . | TRBJ1-2 | TRBV5-6 | TGTGCCAGCAGCTCTGACATTTACTATGGCTACACCTTC | CASSSDIYYGYTF
14 | once | . | TRBJ1-3 | TRBV6-1 | TGTGCCAGCAGCACCGACTACTCTGGAAACACCATATATTTT | CASSTDYSGNTIYF
15 | . | TRBD2 | TRBJ2-7 | TRBV6-5 | TGTGCCAGCAGCACAGGACTAGCGGAAACCTACGAGCAGTACTTC | CASSTGLAETYEQYF
13 | few | . | TRBJ2-7 | TRBV27 | TGTGCCAGCTCATTAGGGGCGTACTACGAGCAGTACTTC | CASSLGAYYEQYF
15 | . | TRBD1 | TRBJ2-2 | TRBV4-2 | TGTGCCAGCAGCTTACGACAGGGTGAAGGCGGGGAGCTGTTTTTT | CASSLRQGEGGELFF
15 | . | TRBD1 | TRBJ1-1 | TRBV19 | TGTGCCAGTAGTCCCCGGGACAGGGAGAACACTGAAGCTTTCTTT | CASSPRDRENTEAFF
13 | . | . | TRBJ1-6 | TRBV21-1 | TGTGCCAGCAACCGTAAATATAATTCACCCCTCCACTTT | CASNRKYNSPLHF
12 | . | . | TRBJ2-7 | TRBV11-1 | TGTGCCAGCAGCTTAACCTCCTTGGAGCAGTACTTC | CASSLTSLEQYF
12 | . | . | TRBJ2-3 | TRBV28 | TGTGCCAGCAACGGGAGCGGAGATACGCAGTATTTT | CASNGSGDTQYF